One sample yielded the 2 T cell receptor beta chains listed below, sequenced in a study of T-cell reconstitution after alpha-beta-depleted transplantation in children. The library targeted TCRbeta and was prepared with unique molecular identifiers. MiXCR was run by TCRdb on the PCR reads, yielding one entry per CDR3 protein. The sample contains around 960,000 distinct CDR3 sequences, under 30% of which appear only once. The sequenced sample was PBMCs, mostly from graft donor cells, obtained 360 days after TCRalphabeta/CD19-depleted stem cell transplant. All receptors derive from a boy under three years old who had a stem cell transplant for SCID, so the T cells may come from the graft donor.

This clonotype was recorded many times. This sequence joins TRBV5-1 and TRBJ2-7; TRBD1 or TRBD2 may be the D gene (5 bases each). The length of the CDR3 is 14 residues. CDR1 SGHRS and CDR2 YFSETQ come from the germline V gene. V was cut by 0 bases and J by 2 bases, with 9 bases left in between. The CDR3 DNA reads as TGCGCCAGCAGCTTGGGGGGACCCACCTACGAGCAGTACTTC. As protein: CASSLGGPTYEQYF.

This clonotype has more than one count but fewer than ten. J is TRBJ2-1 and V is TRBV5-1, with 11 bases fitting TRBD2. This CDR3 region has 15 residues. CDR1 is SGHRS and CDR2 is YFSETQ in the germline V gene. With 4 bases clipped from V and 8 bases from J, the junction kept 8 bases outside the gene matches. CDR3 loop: CASSDNSGGADEQFF. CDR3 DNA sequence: TGCGCCAGCAGCGACAATAGCGGGGGGGCCGATGAGCAGTTCTTC.